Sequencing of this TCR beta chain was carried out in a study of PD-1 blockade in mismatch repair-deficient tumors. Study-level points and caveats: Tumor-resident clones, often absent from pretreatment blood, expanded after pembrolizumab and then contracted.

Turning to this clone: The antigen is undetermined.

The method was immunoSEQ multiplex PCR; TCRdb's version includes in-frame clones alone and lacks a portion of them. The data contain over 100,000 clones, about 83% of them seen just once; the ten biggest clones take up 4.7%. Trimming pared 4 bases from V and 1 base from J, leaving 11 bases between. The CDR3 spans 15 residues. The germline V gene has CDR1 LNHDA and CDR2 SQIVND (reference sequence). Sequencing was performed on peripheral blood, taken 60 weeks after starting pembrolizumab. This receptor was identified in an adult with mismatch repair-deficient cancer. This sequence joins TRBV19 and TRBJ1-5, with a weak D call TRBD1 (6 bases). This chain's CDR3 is CASSTGELSNQPQHF. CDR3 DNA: TGTGCCAGTAGTACAGGGGAGTTGAGCAATCAGCCCCAGCATTTT. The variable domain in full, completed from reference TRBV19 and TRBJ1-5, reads DGGITQSPKYLFRKEGQNVTLSCEQNLNHDAMYWYRQDPGQGLRLIYYSQIVNDFQKGDIAEGYSVSREKKESFPLTVTSAQKNPTAFYLCASSTGELSNQPQHFGDGTRLSIL.